This T cell receptor (beta chain) was identified in a study of STAT5B mutations in CD4+ large granular lymphocyte leukemia. Study-wide results and caveats: About a quarter of private leukemic clonotypes occurred rarely in other patients' non-leukemic repertoires. Patient CD4-sorted repertoires stayed more clonal than healthy ones after leukemic-clone removal. Compared with healthy controls (2/35), patient top clones favored TRBV06 (8/27).

Trimming removed 7 bases at V and 6 bases at J, with 21 bases between. The germline V gene has CDR1 MDHEN and CDR2 SYDVKM. CDR3 length equals 15 residues. TCRdb's copy holds only in-frame clones and misses some; the assay was immunoSEQ multiplex PCR. The sample lists more than 30,000 clones, approximately 76% seen once, with approximately 0.49% in the top ten. To note about this clone: Its antigen is still unknown.

Buffy coats from healthy blood donors served as controls. The rearrangement uses TRBV28 and TRBJ1-2, with D perhaps TRBD1 (6 bases). The sequencing input was CD4+ T cells from blood buffy coats. The sequence came from a human donor in good health. The CDR3 protein is CASTLGGGAIHGYTF. CDR3 bases: TGTGCCAGCACTCTGGGGGGGGGCGCGATCCATGGCTACACCTTC.